The clone carrying this T cell receptor (beta chain) was seen repeatedly, ten times or more. The data were obtained in a study of breast tumors, draining lymph nodes, adjacent tissues. TCRdb re-analysed the multiplex PCR reads in MiXCR, keeping a single row per CDR3 protein. This sample carries about 180,000 distinct CDR3 sequences, 25% to 40% of them seen once, and the ten largest clones take around 4.1%. V gave up 5 bases and J gave up 7 bases, with 20 bases separating them. Germline CDR1 is SEHNR and CDR2 is FQNEAQ (reference sequence). The CDR3 is 16 amino acids. Axillary draining lymph nodes of breast cancer patients supplied the node samples.

The sequence came from a female donor with breast cancer. Some clones in this sample may be carry-over from other donors' samples. Sequencing input: axillary lymph node tissue. The chain has TRBV7-9 and TRBJ2-2; D is perhaps TRBD1 or TRBD2 (5 bases each). In DNA, the CDR3 is TGTGCCAGCAGCCGACACATGGGGACGTTAGGCGGGGAGCTGTTTTTT. It specifies CASSRHMGTLGGELFF.